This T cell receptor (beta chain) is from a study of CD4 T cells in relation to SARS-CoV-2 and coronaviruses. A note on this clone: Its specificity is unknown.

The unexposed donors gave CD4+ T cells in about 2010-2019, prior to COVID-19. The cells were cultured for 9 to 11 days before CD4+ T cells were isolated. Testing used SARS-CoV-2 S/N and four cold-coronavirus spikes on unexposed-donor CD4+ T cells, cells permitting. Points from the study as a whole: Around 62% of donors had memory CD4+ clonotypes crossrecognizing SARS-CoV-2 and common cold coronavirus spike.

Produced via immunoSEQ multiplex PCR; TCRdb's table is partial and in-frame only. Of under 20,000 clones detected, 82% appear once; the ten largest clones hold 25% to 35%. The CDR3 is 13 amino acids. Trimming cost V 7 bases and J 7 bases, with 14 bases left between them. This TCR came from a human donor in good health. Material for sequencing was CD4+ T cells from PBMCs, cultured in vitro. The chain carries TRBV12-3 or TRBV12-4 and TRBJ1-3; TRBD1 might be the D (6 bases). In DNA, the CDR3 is TGTGCCAGCAAAAAAGGACAGTTTAACACCATATATTTT. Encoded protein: CASKKGQFNTIYF.